The T cell receptor (beta chain) under discussion was sequenced for a study of vaccination and CD4 T cells after COVID-19. Findings and limits, study-wide: Within the convalescent patients, spike mono-reactivity was found in 304 of 307 vaccine-specific clones.

Germline CDR1 MNHEY, CDR2 SVGEGT. This CDR3 is built from 12 residues. Trimming took off 8 bases at V and 4 bases at J, with 11 bases between the two ends. Only a few counts were recorded for this clonotype. No antigen is known for it. The sample's treatment: roughly ten-day PBMC culture with coronavirus spike peptide pools or control peptides (ViraFEST assay). The assay that was used to sequence DNA from cultured CD4+ T cells was the Oncomine TCR Beta short-read assay. TCRdb reanalysed the PCR reads using MiXCR and keeps one entry per CDR3 protein. The table includes fewer than 10,000 distinct CDR3 sequences, 35% to 50% detected once.

The receptor's source is a human donor who had recovered from COVID-19. The J gene is TRBJ1-2, the V gene TRBV6-2 or TRBV6-3, with D possibly being TRBD1 (5 bases). Specimen: CD4+ T cells from blood, cultured in vitro. The CDR3 sequence is CASHQGSYGYTF. The CDR3 nucleotides are TGTGCCAGCCACCAGGGCTCCTATGGCTACACCTTC.